The text below deals with one T cell receptor (beta chain). It lacks a known antigen. Base-call qualities are not available, and no considerably larger clone is one nucleotide away. The immunoSEQ Assay, a bias-controlled multiplex PCR, was used to amplify TCRbeta CDR3 regions from genomic DNA. Processing in the source paper ran as follows. Nucleated cell counts per sample were estimated from amplification of reference gene primers within the assay. Sequence reads were collapsed and filtered to measure the absolute abundance of every unique TCRbeta CDR3 rearrangement. For each sample, productive Simpson clonality was calculated as the square root of Simpson's diversity index across productive rearrangements. TCRdb provides this immuneACCESS table in a form limited to in-frame rearrangements. Some clones are lacking; in checked studies, under half of them reflect an unresolved V gene, and why the rest are absent is not known. V and J calls and clone size are as listed in that table; D and trimming were resolved from the DNA. The sample contains around 160,000 clones, about 88% of them found a single time. Of the sample, 2% to 2.5% falls within the top ten clones.

The data derive from a study of blood T cell repertoires in COVID-19 (TCRdb year 2020). About the study as a whole: Samples from collaborators originated in the United States, Italy and Spain and spanned both the acute and convalescent phases of COVID-19. The material from the prospective study consisted of cDNA or gDNA derived from T cells, B-cell-depleted T cells, or PBMCs. The dataset comprised deeply sampled blood TCRbeta repertoires from subjects exposed to, actively infected with, or recovered from COVID-19. The repertoires were released in a freely available public database intended as a resource for research on the immune response to SARS-CoV-2. Samples were obtained from the ongoing ImmuneRACE study (first 160 participants) and from about 1,300 subjects provided by 6 global collaborators. The sample metadata nearly always contained a de-identified subject ID, COVID-19 status, age in years and sex. Where available, HLA class I and class II types were obtained from metadata supplied by the sample provider rather than from assay-based typing. The paper as a whole reports these results and caveats: The amount of clinical and demographic metadata varied by source and participant and was provided uncurated.

From V the trimming removes 4 bases and from J it removes 5 bases, while the gene matches leave 8 bases of the junction unaccounted for. The CDR3 numbers 15 residues from cysteine through phenylalanine. The retained sequence is limited to the CDR3, 45 bases, with the frame set at the first base. CDR1 is given as SGHNT and CDR2 as YYREEE, both from the germline V gene (reference sequence). Whole blood was collected in K2EDTA tubes by collaborating institutions according to the institutions' own protocols. For TCRbeta analysis, collaborator samples were shipped as frozen whole blood, as isolated PBMCs, or as DNA extracted from either sample type.

What was sequenced was peripheral blood. This clonotype was sampled from a human donor in a cohort sampled during active COVID-19. The chain links TRBV5-4 with TRBJ2-7; TRBD2 aligns with 11 central bases. The CDR3: CASSTGLAERNEQYF. The DNA is TGTGCCAGCAGCACGGGACTAGCGGAGCGGAACGAGCAGTACTTC. This CDR3, with the reference TRBV5-4 and TRBJ2-7 proteins standing in past its ends, gives the full variable domain ETGVTQSPTHLIKTRGQQVTLRCSSQSGHNTVSWYQQALGQGPQFIFQYYREEENGRGNFPPRFSGLQFPNYSSELNVNALELDDSALYLCASSTGLAERNEQYFGPGTRLTVT.